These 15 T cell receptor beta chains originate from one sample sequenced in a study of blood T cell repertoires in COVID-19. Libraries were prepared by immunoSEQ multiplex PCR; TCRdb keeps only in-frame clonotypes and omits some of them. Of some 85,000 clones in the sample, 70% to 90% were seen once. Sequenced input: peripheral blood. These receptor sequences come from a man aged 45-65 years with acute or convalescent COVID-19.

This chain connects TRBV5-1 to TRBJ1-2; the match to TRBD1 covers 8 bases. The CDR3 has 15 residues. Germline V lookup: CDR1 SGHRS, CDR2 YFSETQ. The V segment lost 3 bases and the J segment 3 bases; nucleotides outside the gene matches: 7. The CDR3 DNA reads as TGCGCCAGCAGCTCAGGACAGGGCAAGGACTATGGCTACACCTTC. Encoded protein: CASSSGQGKDYGYTF.

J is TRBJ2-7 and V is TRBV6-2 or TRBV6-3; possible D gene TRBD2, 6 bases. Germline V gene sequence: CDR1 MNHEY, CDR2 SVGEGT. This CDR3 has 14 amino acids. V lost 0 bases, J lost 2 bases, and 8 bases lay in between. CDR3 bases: TGTGCCAGCAGTTACTCAGGCGGGACCTACGAGCAGTACTTC. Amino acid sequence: CASSYSGGTYEQYF.

CDR3 DNA: TGTGCCAGCAGGTACGCAGGGGAAAGCTATGGCTACACCTTC. Translating it yields CASRYAGESYGYTF. V gene TRBV6-5 combines with J gene TRBJ1-2; perhaps TRBD1 as D (6 bases). V gave up 6 bases and J gave up 4 bases, with 15 bases separating them. The CDR3 covers 14 residues. CDR1 is MNHEY, CDR2 SVGAGI, per germline.

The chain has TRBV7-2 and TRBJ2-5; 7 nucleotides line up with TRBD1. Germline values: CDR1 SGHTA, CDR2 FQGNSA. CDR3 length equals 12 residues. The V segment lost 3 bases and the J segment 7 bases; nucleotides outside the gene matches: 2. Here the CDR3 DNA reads TGTGCCAGCAGCTTGTACAGGGGGACCCAGTACTTC. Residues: CASSLYRGTQYF.

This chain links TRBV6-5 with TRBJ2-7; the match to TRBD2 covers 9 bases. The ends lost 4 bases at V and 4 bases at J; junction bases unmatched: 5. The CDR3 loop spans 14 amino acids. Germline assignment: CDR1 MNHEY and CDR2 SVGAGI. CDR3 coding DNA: TGTGCCAGCAGTTGGCGGGGGGGAGCGTACGAGCAGTACTTC. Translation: CASSWRGGAYEQYF.

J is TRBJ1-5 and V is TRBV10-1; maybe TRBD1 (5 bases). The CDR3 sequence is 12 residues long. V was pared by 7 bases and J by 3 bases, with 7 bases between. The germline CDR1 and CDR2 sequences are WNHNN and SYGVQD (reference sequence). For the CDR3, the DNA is TGCGCCAGCAAAGGGGTCAATCAGCCCCAGCATTTT. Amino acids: CASKGVNQPQHF.

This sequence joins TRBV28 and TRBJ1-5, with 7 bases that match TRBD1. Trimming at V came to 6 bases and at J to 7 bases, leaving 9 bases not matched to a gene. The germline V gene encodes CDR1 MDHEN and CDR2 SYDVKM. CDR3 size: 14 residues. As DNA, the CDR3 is TGTGCCAGCAGACGACAGGGCATAGTGCAGCCCCAGCATTTT. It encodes CASRRQGIVQPQHF.

CDR3 DNA sequence: TGTGCCAGCAGCTTAGCACTGACAGGAGACACTGAAGCTTTCTTT. It is translated as CASSLALTGDTEAFF. V gene TRBV11-1 combines with J gene TRBJ1-1, with D perhaps matching TRBD1 (6 bases). The CDR3 has 15 amino acids. The germline V gene has CDR1 SGHAT and CDR2 FQDESV (reference sequence). V lost 0 bases and J 3 bases, leaving 11 bases between the germline ends. The full variable domain, with the rest looked up from reference TRBV11-1 and TRBJ1-1, is EAEVAQSPRYKITEKSQAVAFWCDPISGHATLYWYRQILGQGPELLVQFQDESVVDDSQLPKDRFSAERLKGVDSTLKIQPAELGDSAMYLCASSLALTGDTEAFFGQGTRLTVV.

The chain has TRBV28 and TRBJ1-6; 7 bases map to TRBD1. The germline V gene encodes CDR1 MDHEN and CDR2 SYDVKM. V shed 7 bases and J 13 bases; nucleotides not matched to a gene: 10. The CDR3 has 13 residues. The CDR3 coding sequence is TGTGCCAGCACTCTTGGACAGGTTACGCCCCTCCACTTT. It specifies CASTLGQVTPLHF.

The chain's CDR3 is CATPRDNQPQHF. The CDR3 DNA reads TGTGCCACCCCCAGGGACAATCAGCCCCAGCATTTT. The V and J genes are TRBV27 and TRBJ1-5; D may be TRBD1 (5 bases). V was shortened by 10 bases and J by 3 bases, with 10 bases between the two germline ends. In germline, CDR1 is MNHEY, CDR2 SMNVEV (reference sequence). This CDR3 region has 12 residues.

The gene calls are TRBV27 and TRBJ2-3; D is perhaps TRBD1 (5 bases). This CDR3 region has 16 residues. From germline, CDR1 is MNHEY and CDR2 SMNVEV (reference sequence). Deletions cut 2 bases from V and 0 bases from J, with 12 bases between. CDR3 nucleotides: TGTGCCAGCAGTTTAGGGGCAGGCCGCAGCACAGATACGCAGTATTTT. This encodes CASSLGAGRSTDTQYF.

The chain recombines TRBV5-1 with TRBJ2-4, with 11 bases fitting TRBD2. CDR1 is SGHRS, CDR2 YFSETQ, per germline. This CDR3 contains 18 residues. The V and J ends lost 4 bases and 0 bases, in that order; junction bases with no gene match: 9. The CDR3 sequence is CASSPELAGGLAKNIQYF. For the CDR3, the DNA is TGCGCCAGCAGCCCGGAATTAGCGGGGGGGCTAGCCAAAAACATTCAGTACTTC.

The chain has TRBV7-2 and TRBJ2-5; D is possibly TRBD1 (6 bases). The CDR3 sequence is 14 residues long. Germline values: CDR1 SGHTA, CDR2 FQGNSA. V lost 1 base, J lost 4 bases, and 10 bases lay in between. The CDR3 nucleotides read TGTGCCAGCAGCTTAGACAGGGCCCGAGAGACCCAGTACTTC. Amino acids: CASSLDRARETQYF.

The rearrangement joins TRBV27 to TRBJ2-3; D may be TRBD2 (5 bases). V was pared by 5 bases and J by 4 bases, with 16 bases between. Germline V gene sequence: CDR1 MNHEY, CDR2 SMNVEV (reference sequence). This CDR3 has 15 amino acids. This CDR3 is CASSLTSNGADTQYF. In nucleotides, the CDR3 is TGTGCCAGCAGTCTTACTAGTAACGGTGCAGATACGCAGTATTTT.

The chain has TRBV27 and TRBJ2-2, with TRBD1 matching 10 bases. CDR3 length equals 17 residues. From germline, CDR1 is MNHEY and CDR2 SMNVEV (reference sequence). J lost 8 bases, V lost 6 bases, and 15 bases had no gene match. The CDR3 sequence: CASRDKPGQGSLGELFF. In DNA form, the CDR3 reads TGTGCCAGCAGAGACAAGCCGGGACAGGGGAGTTTAGGGGAGCTGTTTTTT.